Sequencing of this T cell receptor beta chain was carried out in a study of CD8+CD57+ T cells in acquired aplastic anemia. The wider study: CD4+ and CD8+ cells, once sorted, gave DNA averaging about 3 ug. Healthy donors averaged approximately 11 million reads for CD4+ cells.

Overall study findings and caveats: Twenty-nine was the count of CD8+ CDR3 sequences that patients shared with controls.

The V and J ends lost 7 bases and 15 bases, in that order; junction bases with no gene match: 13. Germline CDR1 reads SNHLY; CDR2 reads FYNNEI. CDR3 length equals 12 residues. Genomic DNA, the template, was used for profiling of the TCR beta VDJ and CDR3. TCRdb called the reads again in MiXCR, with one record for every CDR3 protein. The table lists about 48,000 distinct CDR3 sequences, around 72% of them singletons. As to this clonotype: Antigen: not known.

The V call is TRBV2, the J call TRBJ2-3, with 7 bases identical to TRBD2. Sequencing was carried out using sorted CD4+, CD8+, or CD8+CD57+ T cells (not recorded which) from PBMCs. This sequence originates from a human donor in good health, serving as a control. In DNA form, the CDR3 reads TGTGCCAGCACCCGGGTAGCGGGTACGGACTATTTT. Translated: CASTRVAGTDYF.